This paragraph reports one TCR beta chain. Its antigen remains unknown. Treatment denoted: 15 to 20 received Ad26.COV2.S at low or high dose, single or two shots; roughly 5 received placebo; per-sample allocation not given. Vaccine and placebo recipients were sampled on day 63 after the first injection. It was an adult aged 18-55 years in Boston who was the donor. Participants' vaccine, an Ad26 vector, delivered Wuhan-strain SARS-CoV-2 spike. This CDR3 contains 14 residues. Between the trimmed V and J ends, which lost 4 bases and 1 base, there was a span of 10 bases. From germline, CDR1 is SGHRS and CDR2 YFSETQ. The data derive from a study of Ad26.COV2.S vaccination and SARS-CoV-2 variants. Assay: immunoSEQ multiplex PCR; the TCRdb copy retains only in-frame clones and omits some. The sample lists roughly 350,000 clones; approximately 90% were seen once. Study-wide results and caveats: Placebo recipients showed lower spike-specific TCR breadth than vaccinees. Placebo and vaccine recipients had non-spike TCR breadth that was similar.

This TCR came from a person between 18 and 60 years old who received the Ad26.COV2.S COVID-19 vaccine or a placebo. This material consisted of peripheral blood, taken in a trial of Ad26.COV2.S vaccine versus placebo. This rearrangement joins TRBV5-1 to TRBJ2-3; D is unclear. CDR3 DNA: TGCGCCAGCAGCCTTGACCCCCGCACAGATACGCAGTATTTT. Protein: CASSLDPRTDTQYF.